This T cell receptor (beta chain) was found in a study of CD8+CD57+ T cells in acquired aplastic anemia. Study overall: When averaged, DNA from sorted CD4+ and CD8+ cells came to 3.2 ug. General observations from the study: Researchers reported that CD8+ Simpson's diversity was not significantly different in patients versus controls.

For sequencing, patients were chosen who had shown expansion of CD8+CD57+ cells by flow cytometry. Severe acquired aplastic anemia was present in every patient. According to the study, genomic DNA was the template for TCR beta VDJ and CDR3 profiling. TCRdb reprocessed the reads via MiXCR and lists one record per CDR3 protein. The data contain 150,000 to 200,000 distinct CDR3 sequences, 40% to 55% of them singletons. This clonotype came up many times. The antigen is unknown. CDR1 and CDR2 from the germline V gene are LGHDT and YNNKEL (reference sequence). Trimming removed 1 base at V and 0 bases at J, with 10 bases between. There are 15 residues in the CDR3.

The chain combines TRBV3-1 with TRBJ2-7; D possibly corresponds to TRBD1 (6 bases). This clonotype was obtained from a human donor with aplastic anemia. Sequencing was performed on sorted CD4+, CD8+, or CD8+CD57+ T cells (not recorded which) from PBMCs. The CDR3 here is CASSQGTASSYEQYF. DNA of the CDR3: TGTGCCAGCAGCCAAGGGACAGCGAGCTCCTACGAGCAGTACTTC.